The clone carrying this T cell receptor beta chain was picked up one time. Its cognate antigen is unknown. These data belong to a study of T cell responses to AZD1222 COVID-19 vaccine. V was pared by 2 bases and J by 4 bases, with 9 bases between. Germline loops: CDR1 LNHDA, CDR2 SQIVND (reference sequence). This CDR3 comprises 14 residues. Study-wide points: Donor demographics were predominantly white British with a female majority; clonal diversity may be underestimated. Only 5 or 6 AZD1222 recipients were seropositive at baseline.

The data were produced by immunoSEQ multiplex PCR, yet TCRdb's version contains in-frame clones alone and is incomplete. The sample consists of just over 150,000 clones, roughly nine tenths of them appearing once. This specimen was peripheral blood, taken after recovery from COVID-19. The receptor comes from an adult who had recovered from COVID-19. The chain has TRBV19 and TRBJ2-1, with no clear D. The CDR3 DNA reads TGTGCCAGTAGTATAAGTGTGGGATACAATGAGCAGTTCTTC. Its translation is CASSISVGYNEQFF.